A selection of T cell receptor beta chains follows, all from one sample in a study of cytomegalovirus exposure and HLA in healthy donors. Using immunoSEQ multiplex PCR, the repertoire was profiled, and TCRdb retains in-frame clones only, with some absent. The repertoire holds approximately 220,000 clones, with over 65% as singletons. Sequencing input: PBMCs. The receptors were sampled from a man between 18 and 35 years old in good health and CMV-seronegative. CDR3s include the opening cysteine and the closing phenylalanine or tryptophan. Each record gives: J gene, D gene, V gene, clone size, CDR3 protein, CDR3 DNA. The D gene is left open where the match is weak. A row's size may be missing; if present it is once, few, many or a size class.

j_call: TRBJ1-5; d_call: NA; v_call: TRBV2; clone_size: NA; cdr3_aa: CASSDTGGYQPQHF; cdr3_nt: TGTGCCAGCAGTGATACGGGGGGCTATCAGCCCCAGCATTTT
j_call: TRBJ2-2; d_call: TRBD1; v_call: TRBV7-9; clone_size: once; cdr3_aa: CASSGGQRIGELFF; cdr3_nt: TGTGCCAGCAGCGGGGGACAGCGAATCGGGGAGCTGTTTTTT
j_call: TRBJ1-1; d_call: TRBD1; v_call: TRBV11-2; clone_size: NA; cdr3_aa: CASSQIGTAMNTEAFF; cdr3_nt: TGTGCCAGCAGCCAAATCGGGACAGCTATGAACACTGAAGCTTTCTTT
j_call: TRBJ1-2; d_call: NA; v_call: TRBV29-1; clone_size: NA; cdr3_aa: CSVPGSNRELYGYTF; cdr3_nt: TGCAGCGTACCGGGGAGTAACAGGGAGTTGTATGGCTACACCTTC
j_call: TRBJ2-7; d_call: NA; v_call: TRBV4-1; clone_size: NA; cdr3_aa: CASSEEGWSEQYF; cdr3_nt: TGCGCCAGCAGCGAGGAAGGTTGGTCAGAGCAGTACTTC
j_call: TRBJ2-7; d_call: TRBD2; v_call: TRBV18; clone_size: NA; cdr3_aa: CASSPPSGNGYEQYF; cdr3_nt: TGTGCCAGCTCACCACCCAGCGGGAATGGGTACGAGCAGTACTTC
j_call: TRBJ2-7; d_call: NA; v_call: TRBV19; clone_size: once; cdr3_aa: CASSLQSGGPYEQYF; cdr3_nt: TGTGCCAGTAGCCTCCAAAGCGGCGGTCCCTACGAGCAGTACTTC
j_call: TRBJ2-7; d_call: TRBD1; v_call: TRBV6-5; clone_size: few; cdr3_aa: CASSHFGQGGNEQYF; cdr3_nt: TGTGCCAGCAGTCACTTCGGACAGGGTGGTAACGAGCAGTACTTC
j_call: TRBJ1-2; d_call: NA; v_call: TRBV7-3; clone_size: few; cdr3_aa: CASSSGDSYSYGYTF; cdr3_nt: TGTGCCAGCAGCTCCGGGGATTCCTACAGCTATGGCTACACCTTC
j_call: TRBJ1-4; d_call: NA; v_call: TRBV6-6; clone_size: NA; cdr3_aa: CASSYRFAGDNEKLFF; cdr3_nt: TGTGCCAGCAGTTACAGGTTTGCGGGCGATAATGAAAAACTGTTTTTT
j_call: TRBJ1-5; d_call: NA; v_call: TRBV4-2; clone_size: NA; cdr3_aa: CASSKQSVGMGLLYQPQHF; cdr3_nt: TGTGCCAGCAGCAAACAAAGTGTGGGGATGGGACTTCTTTATCAGCCCCAGCATTTT
j_call: TRBJ2-3; d_call: TRBD2; v_call: TRBV27; clone_size: NA; cdr3_aa: CASSFQSPGLVIGDTQYF; cdr3_nt: TGTGCCAGCAGTTTTCAATCCCCGGGACTAGTAATAGGAGATACGCAGTATTTT
j_call: TRBJ1-2; d_call: NA; v_call: TRBV14; clone_size: NA; cdr3_aa: CASSLLPSTARQYGYTF; cdr3_nt: TGTGCCAGCAGCCTCCTTCCCTCGACAGCCCGACAATATGGCTACACCTTC
j_call: TRBJ1-1; d_call: TRBD1; v_call: TRBV6-5; clone_size: NA; cdr3_aa: CASSLQGTVVNTEAFF; cdr3_nt: TGTGCCAGCAGTTTACAAGGGACAGTCGTGAACACTGAAGCTTTCTTT
j_call: TRBJ2-5; d_call: NA; v_call: TRBV30; clone_size: NA; cdr3_aa: CAWSQQGSETQYF; cdr3_nt: TGTGCCTGGAGTCAACAGGGCAGCGAGACCCAGTACTTC